The 3 T cell receptor beta chains presented below share a single source sample, sequenced in a study of shared clonotypes between healthy human individuals. The data were produced by immunoSEQ multiplex PCR, yet TCRdb's version contains in-frame clones alone and is incomplete. The sample shows about 1,900,000 clones, about 95% of them seen only once. Naive CD8 populations comprised CD45RO-negative cells positively selected for CCR7, excluding terminally differentiated effector memory CD45RA+ cells. Sequencing used naive CD8+ T cells sorted from blood. These receptors came from a man between 18 and 29 years old in good health.

With regard to this clone: No DNA is shown, since the ends of the CDR3 on it are uncertain; the CDR3 is the one TCRdb lists. V and J are TRBV10-2 and TRBJ2-7. The CDR3 length is 14 residues, termini included. Germline lookup yields CDR1 WSHSY and CDR2 SAAADI. The CDR3 here is CASRVGEGAEGPDF.

The chain joins TRBV7-2 to TRBJ2-3; TRBD2 matches 11 bases. This CDR3 has 16 residues. V lost 3 bases, J lost 1 base, and 3 bases stayed unmatched. Per the germline V gene, CDR1 is SGHTA and CDR2 is FQGNSA. The CDR3 spells CASSFMGLAGTDTQYF. In DNA, the CDR3 is TGTGCCAGCAGCTTCATGGGACTAGCGGGCACAGATACGCAGTATTTT.

The chain combines TRBV7-8 with TRBJ2-7; D is unclear. The V end lost 1 base, the J end lost 6 bases, and 10 bases lay between the germline ends. The germline CDR1 and CDR2 sequences are SGHVS and FQNEAQ. There are 13 residues in the CDR3. Here the CDR3 DNA reads TGTGCCAGCAGCTTAGTAGTACCTAGCGAGCAGTACTTC. This gives the protein CASSLVVPSEQYF.